This TCR beta chain stems from a study of blood T cell repertoires in COVID-19. Study-wide context: COVID-19 samples collected from the United States, Italy and Spain covered acute and convalescent phases. The analysed material was cDNA or gDNA that came from T cells, B-cell-depleted T cells, or PBMCs.

Profiling relied on immunoSEQ multiplex PCR, and the TCRdb table lists in-frame clones only, not all of them. The data hold tens of thousands of clones, with about 79% observed a single time. Germline CDR1 LNHNV, CDR2 YYDKDF (reference sequence). V was clipped by 5 bases and J by 7 bases; unmatched bases: 9. This CDR3 contains 15 residues. This clone came up once. Sequences were obtained from peripheral blood. This chain joins TRBV15 and TRBJ2-1; 9 bases are a match to TRBD1. The TCR originated in a woman aged 55-70 years with acute or convalescent COVID-19. CDR3 DNA sequence: TGTGCCACCAGCCCAGCACCGGGACAGGGTAATGAGCAGTTCTTC. Translated, it gives CATSPAPGQGNEQFF.